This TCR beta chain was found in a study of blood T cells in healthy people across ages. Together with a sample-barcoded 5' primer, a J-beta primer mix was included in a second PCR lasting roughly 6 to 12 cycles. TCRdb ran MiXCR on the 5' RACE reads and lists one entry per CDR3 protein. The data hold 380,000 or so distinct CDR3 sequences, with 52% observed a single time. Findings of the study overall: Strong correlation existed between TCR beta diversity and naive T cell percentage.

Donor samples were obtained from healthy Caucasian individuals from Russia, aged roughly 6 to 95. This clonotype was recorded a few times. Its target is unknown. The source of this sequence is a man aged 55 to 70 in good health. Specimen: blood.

CDR3 sequence reads: CSANPGTGNYGYTF. The DNA for the CDR3 is TGCAGTGCTAACCCCGGGACAGGAAACTATGGCTACACCTTC. The rearrangement joins TRBV20-1 to TRBJ1-2, with 8 nucleotides matching TRBD1. J was trimmed by 2 bases and V by 4 bases; bases with no gene match: 6. The CDR3 consists of 14 residues. Germline-derived CDR1 and CDR2 are DFQATT and SNEGSKA (reference sequence).